Included here is one T cell receptor beta chain sequence, with context. This CDR3 comprises 15 residues. Trimming took off 0 bases at V and 1 base at J, with 9 bases between the two ends. CDR1 and CDR2 from the germline V gene are SEHNR and FQNEAQ (reference sequence). The data derive from a study of blood T cell repertoires in COVID-19. Study information: The United States, Italy and Spain supplied acute and convalescent COVID-19 samples. PBMCs, B-cell-depleted T cells, or T cells provided the cDNA or gDNA that made up the material.

In the authors' methods: Amplification of reference gene primers was used by the study to estimate nucleated cell counts. TCRdb keeps only in-frame clones here, not all; method: immunoSEQ multiplex PCR. Clone size and the V and J calls come from that table; the DNA yielded D and trimming. Here the sample spans under 300,000 clones, approximately 85% being singletons. The sample consisted of peripheral blood. The genes are TRBV7-9 and TRBJ1-1; possibly TRBD1 for D (6 bases). The source is a woman in her seventies with acute or convalescent COVID-19. The CDR3 loop is CASSLATGRNTEAFF. The CDR3 nucleotides read TGTGCCAGCAGCTTAGCAACAGGGCGGAACACTGAAGCTTTCTTT.